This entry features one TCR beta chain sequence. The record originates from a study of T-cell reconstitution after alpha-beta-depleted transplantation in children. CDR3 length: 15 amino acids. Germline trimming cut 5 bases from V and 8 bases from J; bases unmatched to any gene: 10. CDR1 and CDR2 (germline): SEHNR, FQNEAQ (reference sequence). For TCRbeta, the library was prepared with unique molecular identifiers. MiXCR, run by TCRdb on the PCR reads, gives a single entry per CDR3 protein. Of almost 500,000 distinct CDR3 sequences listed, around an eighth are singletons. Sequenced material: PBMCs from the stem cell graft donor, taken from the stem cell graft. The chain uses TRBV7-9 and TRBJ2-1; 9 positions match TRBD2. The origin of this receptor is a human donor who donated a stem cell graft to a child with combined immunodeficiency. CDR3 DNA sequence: TGTGCCAGCAGCCGGCCGGGACTAGCAATCGATGAGCAGTTCTTC. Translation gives CASSRPGLAIDEQFF. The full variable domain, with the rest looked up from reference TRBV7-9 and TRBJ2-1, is DTGVSQNPRHKITKRGQNVTFRCDPISEHNRLYWYRQTLGQGPEFLTYFQNEAQLEKSRLLSDRFSAERPKGSFSTLEIQRTEQGDSAMYLCASSRPGLAIDEQFFGPGTRLTVL.